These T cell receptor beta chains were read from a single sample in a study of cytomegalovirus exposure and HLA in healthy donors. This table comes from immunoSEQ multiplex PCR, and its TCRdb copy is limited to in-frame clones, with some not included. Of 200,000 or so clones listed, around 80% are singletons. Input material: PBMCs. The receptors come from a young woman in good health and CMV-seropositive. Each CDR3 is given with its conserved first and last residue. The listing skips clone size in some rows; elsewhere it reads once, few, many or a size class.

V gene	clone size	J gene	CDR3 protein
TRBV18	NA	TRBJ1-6	CASSNLRGKVVYNSPLHF
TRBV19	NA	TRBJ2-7	CASSIGQGNYYEQYF
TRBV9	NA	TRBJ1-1	CASSGLQGEKAFF
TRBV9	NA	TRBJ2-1	CASSLSGGAGNEQFF
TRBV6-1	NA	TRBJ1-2	CASAPGGRNYGYTF
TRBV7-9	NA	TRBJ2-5	CASRTTRSGEKETQYF
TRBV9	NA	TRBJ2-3	CASSQQGAADTQYF
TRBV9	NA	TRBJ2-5	CASSASGQETQYF
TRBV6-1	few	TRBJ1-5	CASRQDNIANQPQHF
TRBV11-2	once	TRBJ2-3	CASAEWGLAGGSSTDTQYF